This is a list of T cell receptor beta chains from one sample in a study of PD-1 blockade in classical Hodgkin lymphoma. The table came from immunoSEQ multiplex PCR; TCRdb's copy has only in-frame clones and leaves some out. The sample has about 110,000 clones, nearly 90% seen once. Source: peripheral blood mononuclear cells (PBMCs), taken before the second cycle of nivolumab. The source of these receptors is a human donor with classical Hodgkin lymphoma. CDR3s include the opening cysteine and the closing phenylalanine or tryptophan. The D gene is left open where the match is weak. For some rows the clone size is stated as once, few or many, or as a class when expanded; others skip it.

v_call: TRBV5-1
cdr3_length: 13
d_call: .
j_call: TRBJ1-1
clone_size: .
cdr3_nt: TGCGCCAGCAGGAGGACGGTGAACACTGAAGCTTTCTTT
cdr3_aa: CASRRTVNTEAFF

v_call: TRBV7-9
cdr3_length: 18
d_call: TRBD1
j_call: TRBJ2-7
clone_size: .
cdr3_nt: TGTGCCAGCAGCTTAGGGTCCCGGGGACAGGGTGCCTCCTACGAGCAGTACTTC
cdr3_aa: CASSLGSRGQGASYEQYF

v_call: TRBV4-3
cdr3_length: 17
d_call: .
j_call: TRBJ2-2
clone_size: .
cdr3_nt: TGCGCCAGCAGCCAAGCACAATTCGGAGGGGGCACCGGGGAGCTGTTTTTT
cdr3_aa: CASSQAQFGGGTGELFF

v_call: TRBV18
cdr3_length: 15
d_call: .
j_call: TRBJ2-1
clone_size: .
cdr3_nt: TGTGCCAGCTCACCGCTAGCGATCTCCTACAATGAGCAGTTCTTC
cdr3_aa: CASSPLAISYNEQFF

v_call: TRBV19
cdr3_length: 14
d_call: .
j_call: TRBJ1-2
clone_size: .
cdr3_nt: TGTGCCAGTAGTATAGGACAGGAGACTTATGGCTACACCTTC
cdr3_aa: CASSIGQETYGYTF

v_call: TRBV7-2
cdr3_length: 15
d_call: .
j_call: TRBJ1-2
clone_size: .
cdr3_nt: TGTGCCAGCAGCTTAGCCACAGGACTAATTTCTGGCTACACCTTC
cdr3_aa: CASSLATGLISGYTF

v_call: TRBV7-9
cdr3_length: 15
d_call: TRBD1
j_call: TRBJ1-1
clone_size: .
cdr3_nt: TGTGCCAGCAGCTTACCCGGACAGGGAAACGCTGAAGCTTTCTTT
cdr3_aa: CASSLPGQGNAEAFF

v_call: TRBV5-4
cdr3_length: 11
d_call: .
j_call: TRBJ1-1
clone_size: .
cdr3_nt: TGTGCCATTGAGGTGAACACTGAAGCTTTCTTT
cdr3_aa: CAIEVNTEAFF

v_call: TRBV14
cdr3_length: 15
d_call: TRBD1
j_call: TRBJ2-2
clone_size: .
cdr3_nt: TGTGCCAGCAGTGACAGGGTAGCGAACACCGGGGAGCTGTTTTTT
cdr3_aa: CASSDRVANTGELFF

v_call: TRBV7-2
cdr3_length: 15
d_call: .
j_call: TRBJ1-4
clone_size: .
cdr3_nt: TGTGCCAGCAGCCACACCACCCGGAGGAAGGAAAAACTGTTTTTT
cdr3_aa: CASSHTTRRKEKLFF

v_call: TRBV7-2
cdr3_length: 14
d_call: TRBD1
j_call: TRBJ2-5
clone_size: .
cdr3_nt: TGTGCCAGCAGCCGAGGCGACAGGGTCGGGACCCAGTACTTC
cdr3_aa: CASSRGDRVGTQYF

v_call: TRBV30
cdr3_length: 13
d_call: TRBD2
j_call: TRBJ2-3
clone_size: .
cdr3_nt: TGTGCCTGGAACCTAGCGGGAGTAGATACGCAGTATTTT
cdr3_aa: CAWNLAGVDTQYF

v_call: TRBV23-1
cdr3_length: 18
d_call: TRBD2
j_call: TRBJ2-7
clone_size: once
cdr3_nt: TGCGCCAGCAGTCACAGAGAGGGGCCCGGGACTAGCGGGGACGAGCAGTACTTC
cdr3_aa: CASSHREGPGTSGDEQYF